This is a list of T cell receptor beta chains from one sample in a study of CD8 T cells in ankylosing spondylitis. TCRdb re-analysed the 5' RACE reads in MiXCR, keeping a single row per CDR3 protein. The data show approximately 550,000 distinct CDR3 sequences, roughly 13% seen once. The sequenced sample was blood, either unsorted or a sorted T cell fraction (not recorded which). The receptors stem from a male donor with ankylosing spondylitis. CDR3s include the opening cysteine and the closing phenylalanine or tryptophan. Each record gives: D gene, V gene, J gene, clone size, CDR3 protein, CDR3 DNA. D genes are given only for firm matches. The size of a clone is reported for some rows only, either as once, few or many, or as a class for expanded clones.

d_gene: TRBD2; v_gene: TRBV4-1; j_gene: TRBJ2-2; abundance: -; CDR3aa: CASSQDGVTSAMNGELFF; CDR3nt: TGCGCCAGCAGCCAAGATGGGGTGACTAGCGCGATGAACGGGGAGCTGTTTTTT
d_gene: TRBD1; v_gene: TRBV11-2; j_gene: TRBJ2-1; abundance: -; CDR3aa: CASSKDRGHNEQFF; CDR3nt: TGTGCCAGCAGCAAGGACAGGGGGCACAATGAGCAGTTCTTC
d_gene: -; v_gene: TRBV7-9; j_gene: TRBJ2-2; abundance: -; CDR3aa: CASSARPLGINTGELFF; CDR3nt: TGTGCCAGCAGCGCCCGGCCTCTAGGGATCAACACCGGGGAGCTGTTTTTT
d_gene: -; v_gene: TRBV6-5; j_gene: TRBJ1-5; abundance: -; CDR3aa: CASSYGVEGTPGGAQHF; CDR3nt: TGTGCCAGCAGTTACGGGGTGGAGGGGACACCGGGTGGGGCCCAGCATTTT
d_gene: TRBD2; v_gene: TRBV15; j_gene: TRBJ2-3; abundance: few; CDR3aa: CATSRSGRAPTDTQYF; CDR3nt: TGTGCCACCAGCAGAAGCGGGAGGGCCCCCACAGATACGCAGTATTTT
d_gene: -; v_gene: TRBV6-6; j_gene: TRBJ1-6; abundance: few; CDR3aa: CASARGSPLHF; CDR3nt: TGTGCCAGCGCCAGAGGTTCACCCCTCCACTTT
d_gene: -; v_gene: TRBV5-6; j_gene: TRBJ1-6; abundance: many; CDR3aa: CASSPWDGTLHF; CDR3nt: TGTGCCAGCAGCCCTTGGGACGGCACCCTCCACTTT
d_gene: TRBD1; v_gene: TRBV19; j_gene: TRBJ2-3; abundance: few; CDR3aa: CASTRTGEDTQYF; CDR3nt: TGTGCCAGTACCCGGACAGGGGAAGATACGCAGTATTTT
d_gene: TRBD2; v_gene: TRBV6-2/TRBV6-3; j_gene: TRBJ2-1; abundance: many; CDR3aa: CASWTFGTSSPGVYNEQFF; CDR3nt: TGTGCCAGCTGGACATTTGGGACTAGCTCCCCTGGGGTTTACAATGAGCAGTTCTTC
d_gene: -; v_gene: TRBV7-2; j_gene: TRBJ2-5; abundance: -; CDR3aa: CASSSDSGFETQYF; CDR3nt: TGTGCCAGCAGTTCTGACTCTGGGTTCGAGACCCAGTACTTC
d_gene: -; v_gene: TRBV5-1; j_gene: TRBJ2-1; abundance: many; CDR3aa: CASSPYGTASSYNEQFF; CDR3nt: TGCGCCAGCAGCCCTTACGGGACGGCCAGCTCCTACAATGAGCAGTTCTTC
d_gene: -; v_gene: TRBV12-3/TRBV12-4; j_gene: TRBJ1-1; abundance: many; CDR3aa: CASSLTVPNTEAFF; CDR3nt: TGTGCCAGCAGTTTGACGGTTCCGAACACTGAAGCTTTCTTT
d_gene: TRBD2; v_gene: TRBV20-1; j_gene: TRBJ2-1; abundance: few; CDR3aa: CTNRDYYNEQFF; CDR3nt: TGCACGAACCGGGACTACTACAATGAGCAGTTCTTC
d_gene: TRBD2; v_gene: TRBV4-2; j_gene: TRBJ2-7; abundance: -; CDR3aa: CASSPILAGDFYEQYF; CDR3nt: TGTGCCAGCAGCCCAATTCTAGCGGGAGATTTCTACGAGCAGTACTTC
d_gene: TRBD2; v_gene: TRBV20-1; j_gene: TRBJ2-3; abundance: -; CDR3aa: CSALGRASGSTDTQYF; CDR3nt: TGCAGTGCTTTAGGGCGGGCCAGCGGGAGTACAGATACGCAGTATTTT
d_gene: -; v_gene: TRBV24-1; j_gene: TRBJ2-1; abundance: few; CDR3aa: CATSTVRQTSSYNEQFF; CDR3nt: TGTGCCACCAGTACGGTCCGACAAACTAGCTCCTACAATGAGCAGTTCTTC
d_gene: -; v_gene: TRBV12-3/TRBV12-4; j_gene: TRBJ2-7; abundance: few; CDR3aa: CASSSRQARYEQYF; CDR3nt: TGTGCCAGCAGTTCACGACAGGCTAGATACGAGCAGTACTTC
d_gene: -; v_gene: TRBV27; j_gene: TRBJ2-2; abundance: -; CDR3aa: CASGGHRNTGELFF; CDR3nt: TGTGCCAGCGGCGGACACAGAAACACCGGGGAGCTGTTTTTT
d_gene: TRBD1; v_gene: TRBV5-6; j_gene: TRBJ1-1; abundance: few; CDR3aa: CASSVRAGGRRTEAFF; CDR3nt: TGTGCCAGCAGCGTAAGAGCAGGGGGCCGAAGAACTGAAGCTTTCTTT
d_gene: TRBD1; v_gene: TRBV7-2; j_gene: TRBJ2-1; abundance: few; CDR3aa: CASSSGQGKYNEQFF; CDR3nt: TGTGCCAGCAGCTCTGGACAGGGGAAGTACAATGAGCAGTTCTTC
d_gene: -; v_gene: TRBV5-1; j_gene: TRBJ1-3; abundance: -; CDR3aa: CASVEGAETSGNTIYF; CDR3nt: TGCGCCAGCGTCGAGGGCGCCGAAACCTCTGGAAACACCATATATTTT
d_gene: -; v_gene: TRBV20-1; j_gene: TRBJ2-7; abundance: few; CDR3aa: CSASGDLEQYF; CDR3nt: TGCAGTGCTTCGGGCGACTTGGAGCAGTACTTC
d_gene: TRBD2; v_gene: TRBV4-2; j_gene: TRBJ2-2; abundance: -; CDR3aa: CASSQDWTSGLNTGELFF; CDR3nt: TGTGCCAGCAGCCAAGATTGGACTAGCGGGCTGAACACCGGGGAGCTGTTTTTT
d_gene: -; v_gene: TRBV5-1; j_gene: TRBJ2-1; abundance: -; CDR3aa: CASSYQLGDSYNEQFF; CDR3nt: TGCGCCAGCAGCTACCAGCTCGGAGATTCCTACAATGAGCAGTTCTTC
d_gene: TRBD1; v_gene: TRBV4-1; j_gene: TRBJ2-6; abundance: -; CDR3aa: CASSSQPGTGGGGGANVLTF; CDR3nt: TGCGCCAGCAGCTCTCAGCCCGGGACAGGGGGCGGAGGTGGGGCCAACGTCCTGACTTTC
d_gene: TRBD2; v_gene: TRBV7-8; j_gene: TRBJ2-5; abundance: few; CDR3aa: CASSRRSGSETQYF; CDR3nt: TGTGCCAGCAGCCGTCGGAGCGGGAGTGAGACCCAGTACTTC
d_gene: TRBD1; v_gene: TRBV4-2; j_gene: TRBJ2-7; abundance: -; CDR3aa: CASSQDLGQGSYEQYF; CDR3nt: TGTGCCAGCAGCCAAGACCTGGGACAGGGGAGTTACGAGCAGTACTTC
d_gene: TRBD1; v_gene: TRBV5-6; j_gene: TRBJ1-4; abundance: -; CDR3aa: CASSSPTGGGEKLFF; CDR3nt: TGTGCCAGCAGCTCGCCGACAGGGGGCGGTGAAAAACTGTTTTTT
d_gene: -; v_gene: TRBV3-1; j_gene: TRBJ1-6; abundance: -; CDR3aa: CASSGVMNGSPLHF; CDR3nt: TGTGCCAGCAGCGGGGTGATGAACGGTTCACCCCTCCACTTT
d_gene: -; v_gene: TRBV12-3/TRBV12-4; j_gene: TRBJ2-1; abundance: many; CDR3aa: CASSLATSNEQFF; CDR3nt: TGTGCCAGCAGTTTAGCTACTAGCAATGAGCAGTTCTTC
d_gene: -; v_gene: TRBV30; j_gene: TRBJ2-1; abundance: -; CDR3aa: CAYSGSPYNEQFF; CDR3nt: TGTGCCTACAGTGGTAGCCCCTACAATGAGCAGTTCTTC
d_gene: -; v_gene: TRBV5-1; j_gene: TRBJ2-5; abundance: many; CDR3aa: CASSLQGEETQYF; CDR3nt: TGCGCCAGCAGCTTGCAGGGCGAGGAGACCCAGTACTTC
d_gene: -; v_gene: TRBV7-2; j_gene: TRBJ2-3; abundance: many; CDR3aa: CASSLVFEDTQYF; CDR3nt: TGTGCCAGCAGCTTAGTGTTCGAAGATACGCAGTATTTT
d_gene: -; v_gene: TRBV21-1; j_gene: TRBJ1-5; abundance: few; CDR3aa: CASSKSGRIPWVCNQPQHF; CDR3nt: TGTGCCAGCAGCAAATCTGGACGGATTCCTTGGGTATGCAATCAGCCCCAGCATTTT
d_gene: TRBD1; v_gene: TRBV9; j_gene: TRBJ1-1; abundance: -; CDR3aa: CASSAREQGNTETFF; CDR3nt: TGTGCCAGCAGCGCCCGAGAACAGGGGAACACTGAAACTTTCTTT
d_gene: -; v_gene: TRBV20-1; j_gene: TRBJ2-5; abundance: few; CDR3aa: CSAAGHRYQETQYF; CDR3nt: TGCAGTGCTGCCGGTCACCGCTACCAAGAGACCCAGTACTTC
d_gene: TRBD1; v_gene: TRBV28; j_gene: TRBJ1-5; abundance: many; CDR3aa: CASSLYRGQGFPGQPQHF; CDR3nt: TGTGCCAGCAGTTTATACCGGGGACAGGGATTCCCAGGTCAGCCCCAGCATTTT